This paragraph reports one T cell receptor beta chain. This PCR relied on a set of 60 Vbeta primers and 13 Jbeta primers. The protocol was immunoSEQ multiplex PCR, while the TCRdb copy is restricted to in-frame clones and leaves out a portion. Of 100,000 to 150,000 clones listed, more than 80% are singletons. This sample was taken from a study of cytomegalovirus exposure and HLA in healthy donors. V lost 3 bases and J 3 bases, leaving 14 bases between the germline ends. The CDR3 totals 15 residues. Germline V lookup: CDR1 MGHRA, CDR2 YSYEKL. Sequenced sample: PBMCs. This clonotype originated in a woman aged 40 to 55 in good health and CMV-seropositive. This chain connects TRBV4-1 to TRBJ1-1; D uncertain. The CDR3 reads CASSHRPQRDTEAFF. The CDR3 bases are TGCGCCAGCAGCCATCGACCCCAGAGGGACACTGAAGCTTTCTTT.